The rows below give T cell receptor beta chains drawn from one sample of a study of shared clonotypes between healthy human individuals. Repertoires were generated with immunoSEQ multiplex PCR, while TCRdb's copy carries only in-frame clones and drops some. The profile shows more than 450,000 clones, around 74% of them singletons. The sequencing input was PBMCs. The source of these receptors is a woman aged 40 to 50 in good health. Some clones in this sample may be carry-over from other donors' samples. Each CDR3 is given without its conserved first and last residue. Clone size, where shown, is once, few, many, or a class for clones that have expanded.

clone_size: NA; v_call: TRBV19; j_call: TRBJ1-6; cdr3_aa: ASSILDRDNSPLH
clone_size: NA; v_call: TRBV19; j_call: TRBJ2-1; cdr3_aa: ASSIGDNVEQF
clone_size: few; v_call: TRBV5-1; j_call: TRBJ2-1; cdr3_aa: ASSLEGISYNEQF
clone_size: few; v_call: TRBV27; j_call: TRBJ2-1; cdr3_aa: ASSPGLTLGEQF
clone_size: NA; v_call: TRBV10-3; j_call: TRBJ1-6; cdr3_aa: AISEGRQAGNSPLH
clone_size: NA; v_call: TRBV29-1; j_call: TRBJ2-2; cdr3_aa: SGVGGANTGELF
clone_size: NA; v_call: TRBV5-8; j_call: TRBJ2-5; cdr3_aa: ASSLGQGFAGETQY
clone_size: NA; v_call: TRBV29-1; j_call: TRBJ1-1; cdr3_aa: SQGTNTEAF
clone_size: NA; v_call: TRBV5-4; j_call: TRBJ1-1; cdr3_aa: ASSRDRGGTEAF
clone_size: NA; v_call: TRBV10-1; j_call: TRBJ2-1; cdr3_aa: ASSESRQETSYNEQF
clone_size: NA; v_call: TRBV5-1; j_call: TRBJ2-7; cdr3_aa: ASSTTGVREQY
clone_size: few; v_call: TRBV7-9; j_call: TRBJ2-7; cdr3_aa: ASSPRALGIHEQY
clone_size: NA; v_call: TRBV5-1; j_call: TRBJ2-2; cdr3_aa: ASSPTRGKDTGELF
clone_size: NA; v_call: TRBV30; j_call: TRBJ1-1; cdr3_aa: AWMTFRVTEAF
clone_size: many; v_call: TRBV7-9; j_call: TRBJ2-2; cdr3_aa: ASSLLGLPITANTGELF
clone_size: NA; v_call: TRBV5-8; j_call: TRBJ2-2; cdr3_aa: ASSLVPGELF
clone_size: NA; v_call: TRBV10-3; j_call: TRBJ1-4; cdr3_aa: ATSLAPGQGFEKLF
clone_size: NA; v_call: TRBV19; j_call: TRBJ1-5; cdr3_aa: ASSPEVQAYQPQH
clone_size: NA; v_call: TRBV5-4; j_call: TRBJ2-1; cdr3_aa: ASSLRREPQF
clone_size: NA; v_call: TRBV5-4; j_call: TRBJ2-3; cdr3_aa: ASSLAGGADTQY
clone_size: many; v_call: TRBV5-4; j_call: TRBJ2-1; cdr3_aa: ASSPIRSRSRGEQF
clone_size: NA; v_call: TRBV11-2; j_call: TRBJ2-1; cdr3_aa: ASSLGPAGAYNEQF
clone_size: NA; v_call: TRBV4-1; j_call: TRBJ2-7; cdr3_aa: ASSQPGRFEQY
clone_size: once; v_call: TRBV30; j_call: TRBJ2-3; cdr3_aa: AQVRAGTDTQY
clone_size: NA; v_call: TRBV5-6; j_call: TRBJ2-4; cdr3_aa: ASSLGIDGKNIQY
clone_size: NA; v_call: TRBV4-2; j_call: TRBJ2-7; cdr3_aa: ASSRTSGRANEQY
clone_size: NA; v_call: TRBV7-9; j_call: TRBJ2-5; cdr3_aa: ASSLRAGGRAGETQY
clone_size: NA; v_call: TRBV2; j_call: TRBJ2-7; cdr3_aa: ASSKERYEQY
clone_size: NA; v_call: TRBV28; j_call: TRBJ2-7; cdr3_aa: ASRRQLPPYEQY
clone_size: NA; v_call: TRBV7-1; j_call: TRBJ2-7; cdr3_aa: ASSLAVRTGGLGSYEQY
clone_size: NA; v_call: TRBV7-8; j_call: TRBJ1-5; cdr3_aa: ASSLALGANQPQH
clone_size: NA; v_call: TRBV27; j_call: TRBJ2-3; cdr3_aa: ASSRRLAGGGDTQY
clone_size: once; v_call: TRBV7-9; j_call: TRBJ1-2; cdr3_aa: ASTPGTAGGGYT
clone_size: NA; v_call: TRBV11-2; j_call: TRBJ2-5; cdr3_aa: ASRTPGLGRETQY
clone_size: NA; v_call: TRBV6-1; j_call: TRBJ2-4; cdr3_aa: ASSEALGLAKNIQY
clone_size: NA; v_call: TRBV28; j_call: TRBJ2-3; cdr3_aa: ASSSTGAGSDTQY
clone_size: NA; v_call: TRBV30; j_call: TRBJ2-3; cdr3_aa: AWWRDREVDTQY
clone_size: NA; v_call: TRBV29-1; j_call: TRBJ1-1; cdr3_aa: SVEGWVTVPNTEAF
clone_size: few; v_call: TRBV2; j_call: TRBJ1-2; cdr3_aa: ASSVGGSFYT
clone_size: NA; v_call: TRBV14; j_call: TRBJ2-7; cdr3_aa: ASSQDSPGVNEQY
clone_size: NA; v_call: TRBV6-5; j_call: TRBJ2-7; cdr3_aa: ASSYGRSSYEQY
clone_size: NA; v_call: TRBV7-9; j_call: TRBJ2-7; cdr3_aa: ASNDREDYEQY
clone_size: few; v_call: TRBV10-2; j_call: TRBJ2-2; cdr3_aa: ASIIGGLRATSGELF
clone_size: NA; v_call: TRBV28; j_call: TRBJ1-2; cdr3_aa: ASSLDSAPFNYGYT
clone_size: once; v_call: TRBV12-1; j_call: TRBJ2-7; cdr3_aa: ASSAPLAGPSYEQY
clone_size: once; v_call: TRBV5-1; j_call: TRBJ2-5; cdr3_aa: ASSLIRREETQY
clone_size: few; v_call: TRBV15; j_call: TRBJ2-7; cdr3_aa: ATSRGGTEDEQY
clone_size: NA; v_call: TRBV15; j_call: TRBJ1-4; cdr3_aa: ATSRAVSTNEKLF
clone_size: NA; v_call: TRBV30; j_call: TRBJ1-4; cdr3_aa: AWRLGQEKLF
clone_size: NA; v_call: TRBV18; j_call: TRBJ2-7; cdr3_aa: ASSRTGASGSSYEQY
clone_size: NA; v_call: TRBV18; j_call: TRBJ2-5; cdr3_aa: ASSKEAVQETQY
clone_size: once; v_call: TRBV13; j_call: TRBJ1-4; cdr3_aa: ASSLGHINEKLF